A single TCR beta chain is shown here with its context. Its antigen is still unknown. This sample was taken from a study of blood T cells in healthy people across ages. Study-level results: CMV status of donors was not determined, possibly confounding expanded clonotype changes. Estimates drawn from one million T cells were deemed to understate diversity. As naive T cell percentage varied, TCR beta diversity correlated strongly with it.

CDR3 length: 15 amino acids. Germline V gene data show CDR1 as SGHTA and CDR2 as FQGNSA. The V gene lost 1 base and the J gene lost 5 bases, with 13 bases spanning the gap. Using a J-beta primer mix together with a sample-barcoded 5' primer, a second PCR was run for about 6 to 11 cycles. TCRdb recomputed calls from the 5' RACE reads with MiXCR, one row per CDR3 protein. The table has about 1.8 million distinct CDR3 sequences, 49% seen once. The receptor comes from a woman aged 35 to 49 in good health. Input material: blood. V gene TRBV7-2 combines with J gene TRBJ2-3, with D perhaps matching TRBD1 or TRBD2 (5 bases each). In DNA form, the CDR3 reads TGTGCCAGCAGCTTAGGGGGGTTTACCGGAGATACGCAGTATTTT. Translated: CASSLGGFTGDTQYF.